The rows below give T cell receptor beta chains drawn from one sample of a study of cytomegalovirus exposure and HLA in healthy donors. This table comes from immunoSEQ multiplex PCR, and its TCRdb copy is limited to in-frame clones, with some not included. The table has more than 150,000 clones, more than 65% seen once; the top ten hold about 2.5%. Sequencing input: PBMCs. These TCRs come from a woman aged 25 to 39 in good health and CMV-seropositive. The CDR3 runs from the conserved cysteine through the conserved F or W. D genes are given only for firm matches. Part of the rows lack a size; the others show once, few, many or a class for expanded clones.

V gene: TRBV2
D gene: NA
J gene: TRBJ2-3
clone size: few
CDR3 DNA: TGTGCCAGCAGTGATTCTAGGACTCGGAGCACAGATACGCAGTATTTT
CDR3 protein: CASSDSRTRSTDTQYF

V gene: TRBV19
D gene: TRBD1
J gene: TRBJ1-2
clone size: few
CDR3 DNA: TGTGCCAGTAGCCCGAGGGTCCAGGGGGCTATCGACTATGGCTACACCTTC
CDR3 protein: CASSPRVQGAIDYGYTF

V gene: TRBV4-1
D gene: TRBD1
J gene: TRBJ2-7
clone size: NA
CDR3 DNA: TGCGCCAGCAGCCAAGTGCCCGGACAGGGAGACATTACCACTACGACGCAGCAGTACTTC
CDR3 protein: CASSQVPGQGDITTTTQQYF

V gene: TRBV7-8
D gene: TRBD2
J gene: TRBJ2-7
clone size: NA
CDR3 DNA: TGTGCCAGCAGCTTAGGGGCTAGCGGGGGGGCCTACGAGCAGTACTTC
CDR3 protein: CASSLGASGGAYEQYF

V gene: TRBV11-2
D gene: NA
J gene: TRBJ1-3
clone size: NA
CDR3 DNA: TGTGCCAGCAGCTTAATGAGGGGGTCTGGAAACACCATATATTTT
CDR3 protein: CASSLMRGSGNTIYF

V gene: TRBV19
D gene: NA
J gene: TRBJ1-2
clone size: few
CDR3 DNA: TGTGCCAGTAGAAACAAGAGGGACTATGGCTACACCTTC
CDR3 protein: CASRNKRDYGYTF

V gene: TRBV5-1
D gene: NA
J gene: TRBJ2-7
clone size: NA
CDR3 DNA: TGCGCCAGCAGCTTGGCGGCCGGGACTTATAAGCAGTACTTC
CDR3 protein: CASSLAAGTYKQYF

V gene: TRBV6-5
D gene: NA
J gene: TRBJ2-2
clone size: once
CDR3 DNA: TGTGCCAGCGGCCCACGGGGTAGGACCGGGGAGCTGTTTTTT
CDR3 protein: CASGPRGRTGELFF

V gene: TRBV19
D gene: NA
J gene: TRBJ2-7
clone size: NA
CDR3 DNA: TGTGCCAGTAGTGCAAGGACAGACTACGAGCAGTACTTC
CDR3 protein: CASSARTDYEQYF

V gene: TRBV7-7
D gene: TRBD1
J gene: TRBJ2-1
clone size: NA
CDR3 DNA: TGTGCCAGCACCTTGGGACAGGGAGGTGAGCAGTTCTTC
CDR3 protein: CASTLGQGGEQFF

V gene: TRBV25-1
D gene: NA
J gene: TRBJ1-5
clone size: once
CDR3 DNA: NA
CDR3 protein: CASSFGLGNQRIPF

V gene: TRBV6-6
D gene: TRBD2
J gene: TRBJ2-7
clone size: NA
CDR3 DNA: TGTGCCAGCAGCCCCCCCTCTAGCGGGGGTCAATACGAGCAGTACTTC
CDR3 protein: CASSPPSSGGQYEQYF

V gene: TRBV19
D gene: NA
J gene: TRBJ1-5
clone size: NA
CDR3 DNA: TGTGCCAGCGCTGACACAGGGCTCAATCAGCCCCAGCATTTT
CDR3 protein: CASADTGLNQPQHF

V gene: TRBV5-3
D gene: NA
J gene: TRBJ2-7
clone size: NA
CDR3 DNA: TGTGCCAGAAGCTTGGTCGTTGGCCGCTCCTACGAGCAGTACTTC
CDR3 protein: CARSLVVGRSYEQYF

V gene: TRBV5-4
D gene: NA
J gene: TRBJ1-1
clone size: NA
CDR3 DNA: TGTGCCAGCAGCTTGAACAGGAACACTGAAGCTTTCTTT
CDR3 protein: CASSLNRNTEAFF

V gene: TRBV2
D gene: NA
J gene: TRBJ1-4
clone size: NA
CDR3 DNA: TGTGCCAGCAGTCCGGCCACGACTACTGAAAAACTGTTTTTT
CDR3 protein: CASSPATTTEKLFF

V gene: TRBV30
D gene: NA
J gene: TRBJ2-7
clone size: NA
CDR3 DNA: TGTGCTATGGGAGGTTTCTACGAGCAGTACTTC
CDR3 protein: CAMGGFYEQYF

V gene: TRBV11-2
D gene: TRBD2
J gene: TRBJ2-1
clone size: NA
CDR3 DNA: TGTGCCAGCAGCCCCCCGGGTGGGACTAGCGGGGGGCAATACAATGAGCAGTTCTTC
CDR3 protein: CASSPPGGTSGGQYNEQFF

V gene: TRBV5-1
D gene: NA
J gene: TRBJ2-1
clone size: once
CDR3 DNA: TGCGCCAGCAGCTTTTCCCAGAACTCCTACAATGAGCAGTTCTTC
CDR3 protein: CASSFSQNSYNEQFF

V gene: TRBV13
D gene: NA
J gene: TRBJ2-1
clone size: NA
CDR3 DNA: TGTGCCAGCAGCCAACTAGCTCGTGAGCAGTTCTTC
CDR3 protein: CASSQLAREQFF

V gene: TRBV28
D gene: NA
J gene: TRBJ2-7
clone size: NA
CDR3 DNA: TGTGCCAGCAGTTTAACTACCTACGAGCAGTACTTC
CDR3 protein: CASSLTTYEQYF

V gene: TRBV2
D gene: TRBD1
J gene: TRBJ2-5
clone size: NA
CDR3 DNA: TGTGCCAGCAGTCGACAGGGTGGAGAGACCCAGTACTTC
CDR3 protein: CASSRQGGETQYF

V gene: TRBV9
D gene: TRBD2
J gene: TRBJ2-7
clone size: NA
CDR3 DNA: TGTGCCAGCGGGCGGGGGGGATACGAGCAGTACTTC
CDR3 protein: CASGRGGYEQYF

V gene: TRBV7-9
D gene: NA
J gene: TRBJ1-4
clone size: NA
CDR3 DNA: TGTGCCAGCAGCTTAGGTGGGGGGTCGATGGGTGAAAAACTGTTTTTT
CDR3 protein: CASSLGGGSMGEKLFF

V gene: TRBV2
D gene: NA
J gene: TRBJ1-5
clone size: NA
CDR3 DNA: TGTGCCAGCAGTGAGCGCAGAAGCGAGAATCAGCCCCAGCATTTT
CDR3 protein: CASSERRSENQPQHF

V gene: TRBV6-1
D gene: NA
J gene: TRBJ2-7
clone size: few
CDR3 DNA: TGTGCCAGCAGACGCGGAGGGGACTACGAGCAGTACTTC
CDR3 protein: CASRRGGDYEQYF

V gene: TRBV4-3
D gene: NA
J gene: TRBJ1-2
clone size: NA
CDR3 DNA: TGCGCCAGCAGCCAAGAAGTCAGCTATGGCTACACCTTC
CDR3 protein: CASSQEVSYGYTF

V gene: TRBV9
D gene: NA
J gene: TRBJ1-1
clone size: NA
CDR3 DNA: TGTGCCAGCAGCGTAGTTGACGGAGGGAACACTGAAGCTTTCTTT
CDR3 protein: CASSVVDGGNTEAFF